This paragraph reports one TCR beta chain. Its antigen remains unidentified. This specimen belongs to a study of post-analysis software for immune sequencing data. Study at large: The courses of disease that were included comprised relapsing-remitting, secondary progressive and progressive-relapsing multiple sclerosis.

V was pared by 4 bases and J by 8 bases, with 12 bases between. The CDR3 consists of 13 residues. Prepared libraries of TCR beta cDNA carried unique molecular identifiers. In TCRdb, the PCR reads were re-called with MiXCR into one record per CDR3 protein. This table has about 460,000 distinct CDR3 sequences, under 55% appearing once. General study findings and limits: Roughly five TRBV segments appeared more often in patients than in controls, and TRBV5-6, TRBV5-1 and TRBV20-1 were among these.

Input material: blood. The sequence came from a girl aged 5-17 years with multiple sclerosis. This chain joins TRBV12-3 or TRBV12-4 and TRBJ2-1; tentative D call: TRBD2 (6 bases). This CDR3 is CASSWGSGYEQFF. Written as DNA, the CDR3 is TGTGCCAGCAGTTGGGGGAGCGGGTATGAGCAGTTCTTC.